A single sample gave rise to the 16 T cell receptor beta chains below, sequenced in a study of CD8 T cells in ankylosing spondylitis. General study points: Made up of under 10 highly homologous variants, a TCR beta motif appeared characteristic of ankylosing spondylitis blood.

These TCRs are of unknown antigen specificity. TCRdb re-derived calls from the 5' RACE reads in MiXCR, one entry per CDR3 protein. The sample comprises roughly 470,000 distinct CDR3 sequences, 25% to 30% of which are singletons, and 0.89% rests with the top ten. Sequenced: blood, either unsorted or a sorted T cell fraction (not recorded which). All receptors derive from a male donor with ankylosing spondylitis.

This clonotype has a handful of counts. The chain recombines TRBV20-1 with TRBJ2-1, with 7 bases that match TRBD2. CDR3 size: 13 residues. Germline V gives CDR1 DFQATT, CDR2 SNEGSKA (reference sequence). Trimming took 7 bases from V and 1 from J; bases not matched to a gene: 4. CDR3 loop: CSVRRGSYNEQFF. CDR3 nucleotide sequence: TGCAGTGTAAGGCGGGGGTCCTACAATGAGCAGTTCTTC.

The chain is built from TRBV24-1 and TRBJ2-5, with 12 bases that match TRBD2. The CDR3 consists of 15 residues. The V segment lost 4 bases and the J segment 3 bases; nucleotides outside the gene matches: 2. Looked up from germline, CDR1 is KGHDR and CDR2 is SFDVKD. The CDR3 DNA reads as TGTGCCACCAGTGACCGACTAGCGGGAGAAGAGACCCAGTACTTC. Translated: CATSDRLAGEETQYF.

This sequence joins TRBV3-1 and TRBJ2-3; a weak D match, TRBD2 (5 bases). The CDR3 totals 14 residues. CDR1 LGHDT and CDR2 YNNKEL come from the germline V gene (reference sequence). V lost 0 bases and J lost 8, with 12 bases in between. In DNA form, the CDR3 reads TGTGCCAGCAGCCAAGAGGTGGGAGCTGCTACGCAGTATTTT. Translation: CASSQEVGAATQYF.

This clonotype was seen more than once but under ten times. CDR3 protein: CASSSSRDYPSDSVSYNEQFF. The DNA of the CDR3 is TGTGCCAGCAGCTCATCTCGGGACTATCCTTCAGATTCGGTCTCCTACAATGAGCAGTTCTTC. V is TRBV11-3 and J is TRBJ2-1; 7 bases are shared with TRBD2. The CDR3 is made up of 21 amino acids. V trimming: 4 bases; J trimming: 0 bases; junction bases outside the gene matches: 21. The germline gives CDR1 SGHNT, CDR2 YENEEA. Variable domain in full (rest from reference TRBV11-3 and TRBJ2-1): EAGVVQSPRYKIIEKKQPVAFWCNPISGHNTLYWYLQNLGQGPELLIRYENEEAVDDSQLPKDRFSAERLKGVDSTLKIQPAELGDSAVYLCASSSSRDYPSDSVSYNEQFFGPGTRLTVL.

J is TRBJ1-1 and V is TRBV10-3, with 8 bases matching TRBD1. The CDR3 length is 13 residues. Trimming took 5 bases from V and 6 from J; bases not matched to a gene: 5. Germline-derived CDR1 and CDR2 are ENHRY and SYGVKD. CDR3 loop: CAISTEQGAEAFF. In DNA, the CDR3 is TGTGCCATCAGTACAGAACAGGGGGCTGAAGCTTTCTTT.

The rearrangement joins TRBV20-1 to TRBJ1-2, with D possibly matching TRBD1 (6 bases). The germline CDR1 and CDR2 sequences are DFQATT and SNEGSKA (reference sequence). The CDR3 spans 11 residues. With 6 bases removed from V and 8 bases from J, the gap between germline ends came to 13 bases. The CDR3 DNA reads as TGCAGTGCGGACTACAGGGAAGGCTACACCTTC. This codes for CSADYREGYTF.

This chain links TRBV5-6 with TRBJ2-7; D gene uncertain. CDR1 SGHDT and CDR2 YYEEEE come from the germline V gene. The V end was cut by 0 bases, the J end by 5 bases, with 12 bases between. The CDR3 length is 14 residues. The CDR3 DNA sequence: TGTGCCAGCAGCTTGGATCCAGCTTCGCACGAGCAGTACGTC. It translates to CASSLDPASHEQYV.

The chain uses TRBV12-3 or TRBV12-4 and TRBJ2-7, with 8 bases lining up with TRBD1. The V segment lost 3 bases and the J segment 6 bases; nucleotides outside the gene matches: 7. This CDR3 is built from 14 residues. The CDR3 region has the DNA TGTGCCAGCAGTTTGGACAGGGAAACGGGCGAGCAGTACTTC. This translates into CASSLDRETGEQYF.

The V gene is TRBV20-1, the J gene TRBJ1-2; weak D call: TRBD1 (5 bases). The CDR3 consists of 14 residues. The germline V and J ends were trimmed by 7 bases and 4 bases, with 19 bases remaining between them. Germline-derived CDR1 and CDR2 are DFQATT and SNEGSKA (reference sequence). CDR3: CSVVRGADGYGYTF. CDR3 coding DNA: TGCAGTGTCGTACGAGGGGCAGACGGCTATGGCTACACCTTC.

The chain has TRBV7-9 and TRBJ2-3, with 7 bases lining up with TRBD1. Germline values: CDR1 SEHNR, CDR2 FQNEAQ (reference sequence). The V and J ends lost 0 bases and 2 bases, in that order; junction bases with no gene match: 5. The CDR3 extends over 16 amino acids. The CDR3 here is CASSLALTGTTDTQYF. CDR3 sequence (DNA): TGTGCCAGCAGCTTAGCGCTGACAGGGACCACAGATACGCAGTATTTT.

V usage is TRBV6-1 and J usage is TRBJ1-1; no clear D gene. The CDR3 runs 15 residues. V lost 0 bases, J lost 4 bases, and 12 bases lay in between. Per the germline V gene, CDR1 is MNHNS and CDR2 is SASEGT. CDR3 loop: CASSEAPWGFTEAFF. DNA for the CDR3: TGTGCCAGCAGTGAAGCTCCGTGGGGATTCACTGAAGCTTTCTTT.

The chain employs TRBV5-4 and TRBJ2-5; TRBD1 or TRBD2 may be the D gene (6 bases each). The germline V gene encodes CDR1 SGHNT and CDR2 YYREEE (reference sequence). The CDR3 extends over 18 amino acids. The V and J ends lost 0 bases and 3 bases respectively, with 21 bases between them. CDR3 protein: CASSLVRGALGGEETQYF. The CDR3 region has the DNA TGTGCCAGCAGCTTGGTTCGGGGAGCCCTGGGGGGCGAAGAGACCCAGTACTTC.

There are a few counts of this clonotype. V usage is TRBV7-9 and J usage is TRBJ1-5; 7 bases fit TRBD1. Germline trimming cut 7 bases from V and 5 bases from J; bases unmatched to any gene: 5. Germline CDR1 and CDR2: SEHNR and FQNEAQ (reference sequence). CDR3 length: 13 residues. The CDR3 loop reads CASNRDSDQPQHF. The CDR3 nucleotides are TGTGCCAGCAACCGGGACAGCGATCAGCCCCAGCATTTT. The whole variable domain, remainder taken from reference TRBV7-9 and TRBJ1-5, is DTGVSQNPRHKITKRGQNVTFRCDPISEHNRLYWYRQTLGQGPEFLTYFQNEAQLEKSRLLSDRFSAERPKGSFSTLEIQRTEQGDSAMYLCASNRDSDQPQHFGDGTRLSIL.

A few counts support this clonotype. The chain is built from TRBV2 and TRBJ2-5; 9 positions match TRBD1. The CDR3 has 15 residues. Trimming at V came to 1 base and at J to 5 bases, leaving 5 bases not matched to a gene. The germline V gene encodes CDR1 SNHLY and CDR2 FYNNEI. The chain's CDR3 is CASSEVPDRGETQYF. The CDR3 nucleotides read TGTGCCAGCAGTGAAGTCCCCGACAGGGGGGAGACCCAGTACTTC.

Only a few counts were recorded for this clonotype. The J gene is TRBJ1-5, the V gene TRBV6-2 or TRBV6-3; tentative D call: TRBD1 (6 bases). The V end was cut by 6 bases, the J end by 5 bases, with 14 bases between. Germline assignment: CDR1 MNHEY and CDR2 SVGEGT. This CDR3 spans 14 amino acids. The CDR3 here is CASRTDRNYQPQHF. The CDR3 coding sequence is TGTGCCAGCAGAACCGACAGGAATTATCAGCCCCAGCATTTT.

The rearrangement links TRBV5-4 to TRBJ1-4, with D hard to call. The germline gives CDR1 SGHNT, CDR2 YYREEE (reference sequence). The germline V and J ends were trimmed by 0 bases and 8 bases, with 8 bases remaining between them. The CDR3 spans 13 residues. This chain's CDR3 is CASSLGAEEKLFF. In DNA, the CDR3 is TGTGCCAGCAGCTTGGGGGCCGAAGAAAAACTGTTTTTT.